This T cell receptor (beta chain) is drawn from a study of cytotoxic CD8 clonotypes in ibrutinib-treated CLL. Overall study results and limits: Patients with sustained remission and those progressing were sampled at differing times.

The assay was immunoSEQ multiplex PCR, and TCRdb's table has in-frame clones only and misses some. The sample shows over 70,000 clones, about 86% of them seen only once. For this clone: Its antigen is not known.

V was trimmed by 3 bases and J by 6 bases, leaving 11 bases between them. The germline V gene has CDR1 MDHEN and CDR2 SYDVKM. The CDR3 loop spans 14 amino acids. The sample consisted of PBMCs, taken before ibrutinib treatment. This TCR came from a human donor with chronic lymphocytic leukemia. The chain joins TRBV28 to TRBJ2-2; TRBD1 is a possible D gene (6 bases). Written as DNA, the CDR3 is TGTGCCAGCAGTTTCAGATCAGGGGCCGGGGAGCTGTTTTTT. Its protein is CASSFRSGAGELFF.